These 27 T cell receptor beta chains originate from one sample sequenced in a study of shared clonotypes between healthy human individuals. Sequenced by immunoSEQ multiplex PCR; TCRdb stores in-frame clones only, minus some. The top ten hold 0.13% to 0.15% of the sample, which has a few million clones, just over 90% seen once. Sequences were obtained from naive CD4+ T cells sorted from blood. As for subset: CD45RA+ positively selected. Receptor source: a man between 18 and 35 years old in good health.

The J gene is TRBJ2-6, the V gene TRBV6-5; D perhaps matches TRBD1 (5 bases). The CDR3 is 16 amino acids. CDR1 is MNHEY, CDR2 SVGAGI, per germline. The V and J ends lost 2 bases and 0 bases respectively, with 8 bases between them. This CDR3 is CASSYIQGSGANVLTF. CDR3 nucleotide sequence: TGTGCCAGCAGTTACATCCAGGGCTCTGGGGCCAACGTCCTGACTTTC.

This chain links TRBV28 with TRBJ1-4; weak D call: TRBD1 (5 bases). V dropped 1 base and J dropped 8 bases, with 14 bases sitting between them. Germline CDR1 MDHEN, CDR2 SYDVKM. CDR3 length: 15 residues. This chain's CDR3 is CASSLFGEGAEKLFF. The CDR3 DNA follows: TGTGCCAGCAGTTTATTTGGGGAAGGGGCCGAAAAACTGTTTTTT.

The chain employs TRBV19 and TRBJ2-7; D is undetermined. V was clipped by 6 bases and J by 2 bases, with 14 bases between them. CDR3 length: 14 residues. The germline CDR1 and CDR2 sequences are LNHDA and SQIVND (reference sequence). Here the CDR3 DNA reads TGTGCCAGTAGGAACGACCCAACAGCCTACGAGCAGTACTTC. Its translation is CASRNDPTAYEQYF.

This clone occurred once. The chain links TRBV27 to TRBJ1-1, with D hard to call. This CDR3 contains 15 residues. Looked up from germline, CDR1 is MNHEY and CDR2 is SMNVEV (reference sequence). V was pared by 3 bases and J by 0 bases, with 11 bases between. CDR3 protein: CASSLAGGLNTEAFF. CDR3 sequence (DNA): TGTGCCAGCAGTTTGGCGGGAGGGTTGAACACTGAAGCTTTCTTT.

A note on this clone: The sample holds other DNA sequences that translate to the same CDR3. The rearrangement uses TRBV5-1 and TRBJ1-5; 7 bases map to TRBD1. The CDR3 covers 14 residues. Germline trimming cut 5 bases from V and 3 bases from J; bases unmatched to any gene: 5. Germline values: CDR1 SGHRS, CDR2 YFSETQ. The CDR3 region is CASSLGQANQPQHF. CDR3 sequence (DNA): TGCGCCAGCAGTCTAGGACAGGCCAATCAGCCCCAGCATTTT.

The CDR3 DNA follows: TGTGCCAGTAAAATGGGCATCACCTCGGCCGAGCAGTACTTC. It translates to CASKMGITSAEQYF. V gene TRBV19 combines with J gene TRBJ2-7; D gene ambiguous. The CDR3 is 14 amino acids. Germline V CDR1 and CDR2: LNHDA, SQIVND (reference sequence). Trimming removed 7 bases at V and 6 bases at J, with 19 bases between. Together with reference TRBV19 and TRBJ2-7, the CDR3 gives the full variable domain: DGGITQSPKYLFRKEGQNVTLSCEQNLNHDAMYWYRQDPGQGLRLIYYSQIVNDFQKGDIAEGYSVSREKKESFPLTVTSAQKNPTAFYLCASKMGITSAEQYFGPGTRLTVT.

The genes are TRBV7-2 and TRBJ1-2; possibly TRBD1 for D (5 bases). CDR1 and CDR2 from the germline V gene are SGHTA and FQGNSA. The CDR3 has 15 residues. V lost 6 bases, J lost 10 bases, and 24 bases lay in between. CDR3 protein: CASSTGQGRMRDYTF. The CDR3 coding sequence is TGTGCCAGCAGTACCGGACAAGGTAGAATGAGGGACTACACCTTC.

J is TRBJ2-1 and V is TRBV5-1; D is unclear. CDR1 SGHRS and CDR2 YFSETQ come from the germline V gene. This CDR3 is 13 amino acids long. Trimming pared 1 base from V and 9 bases from J, leaving 11 bases between. The CDR3 nucleotides read TGCGCCAGCAGCTTGTTTCAGGCTGGTGAGCAGTTCTTC. Translated, it gives CASSLFQAGEQFF.

In this sample, this clone turned up once. The rearrangement links TRBV5-1 to TRBJ1-2; no clear D gene. The CDR3 totals 13 residues. The germline CDR1 and CDR2 sequences are SGHRS and YFSETQ. With 2 bases removed from V and 4 bases from J, the gap between germline ends came to 9 bases. CDR3 nucleotide sequence: TGCGCCAGCAGCTTTTCGGGGTTCTATGGCTACACCTTC. Encoded protein: CASSFSGFYGYTF.

Of note for this clone: The same CDR3 also results from other DNA sequences found in this sample. This chain links TRBV9 with TRBJ1-4, with a possible D match to TRBD1 (5 bases). This CDR3 region has 15 residues. V lost 4 bases and J lost 0, with 10 bases in between. Per germline, CDR1 SGDLS and CDR2 YYNGEE. CDR3 sequence reads: CASSPRGSTNEKLFF. Written as DNA, the CDR3 is TGTGCCAGCAGCCCAAGGGGCTCAACTAATGAAAAACTGTTTTTT.

The chain carries TRBV30 and TRBJ1-6, with D possibly being TRBD1 (5 bases). This CDR3 spans 14 amino acids. From germline, CDR1 is GTSNPN and CDR2 SVGIG (reference sequence). V gave up 2 bases and J gave up 7 bases, with 12 bases separating them. In DNA form, the CDR3 reads TGTGCCTGGAGTTCCGGGACGGGGAATTCACCCCTCCACTTT. It yields the protein CAWSSGTGNSPLHF. Using reference TRBV30 and TRBJ1-6 for the parts outside the CDR3, the full variable domain is SQTIHQWPATLVQPVGSPLSLECTVEGTSNPNLYWYRQAAGRGLQLLFYSVGIGQISSEVPQNLSASRPQDRQFILSSKKLLLSDSGFYLCAWSSGTGNSPLHFGNGTRLTVT.

The J gene is TRBJ1-3, the V gene TRBV19; perhaps TRBD1 as D (5 bases). CDR3 length: 17 residues. Deletions cut 7 bases from V and 0 bases from J, with 19 bases between. The germline CDR1 and CDR2 sequences are LNHDA and SQIVND (reference sequence). CDR3 residues: CASTPGGTESSGNTIYF. The CDR3 region has the DNA TGTGCCAGTACCCCTGGGGGGACTGAGAGCTCTGGAAACACCATATATTTT.

This rearrangement joins TRBV28 to TRBJ2-7; D remains ambiguous. The germline V gene encodes CDR1 MDHEN and CDR2 SYDVKM. The CDR3 has 12 residues. The V end lost 6 bases, the J end lost 7 bases, and 13 bases lay between the germline ends. CDR3 sequence reads: CASSWRQTEQYF. The CDR3 DNA is TGTGCCAGCAGCTGGCGGCAGACTGAGCAGTACTTC.

The chain joins TRBV30 to TRBJ2-2, with D hard to call. The CDR3 is 14 amino acids. The germline CDR1 and CDR2 sequences are GTSNPN and SVGIG (reference sequence). With 2 bases removed from V and 8 bases from J, the gap between germline ends came to 15 bases. For the CDR3, the DNA is TGTGCCTGGAGTTTACAGAACCCTGGAGGGGAGCTGTTTTTT. Amino acid sequence: CAWSLQNPGGELFF.

This sequence joins TRBV30 and TRBJ1-5; D is undetermined. The V end was cut by 5 bases, the J end by 5 bases, with 16 bases between. The V gene's germline CDR1 is GTSNPN and CDR2 SVGIG (reference sequence). The CDR3 consists of 14 residues. The CDR3 DNA is TGTGCCTGGGGACGTAAGGACCAGTATCAGCCCCAGCATTTT. This encodes CAWGRKDQYQPQHF.

V gene TRBV5-5 combines with J gene TRBJ1-4; D not resolved. This CDR3 is 15 amino acids long. Germline V gives CDR1 SGHKS, CDR2 YYEKEE (reference sequence). Deletions cut 1 base from V and 0 bases from J, with 7 bases between. DNA of the CDR3: TGTGCCAGCAGCTTGATACCTGCAACTAATGAAAAACTGTTTTTT. It is translated as CASSLIPATNEKLFF.

In its sample, this clone was seen once. This chain links TRBV11-2 with TRBJ2-1, with TRBD2 as a possible D gene (5 bases). Trimming left V 5 bases short and J 8 bases short, with 10 bases between. The CDR3 totals 12 residues. The germline CDR1 and CDR2 sequences are SGHAT and FQNNGV. CDR3 sequence (DNA): TGTGCCAGCAGCGCAGAGGGATATGAGCAGTTCTTC. Its translation: CASSAEGYEQFF.

The chain has TRBV29-1 and TRBJ2-7; a weak D match, TRBD2 (6 bases). Germline-derived CDR1 and CDR2 are SQVTM and ANQGSEA. This CDR3 spans 16 amino acids. V lost 0 bases, J lost 6 bases, and 21 bases lay in between. The DNA for the CDR3 is TGCAGCGTTGAAGATCGGGGGTCTGGGCTACTACGCGAGCAGTACTTC. Its protein is CSVEDRGSGLLREQYF.

This clone appeared a few times. The genes are TRBV6-1 and TRBJ2-1; the D gene is possibly TRBD1 (5 bases). CDR3 length: 14 residues. Deletions cut 8 bases from V and 5 bases from J, with 16 bases between. Germline V gives CDR1 MNHNS, CDR2 SASEGT. Here the CDR3 reads CASLQRSRDNEQFF. The CDR3 nucleotides read TGTGCCAGCCTGCAAAGGAGCAGGGACAATGAGCAGTTCTTC.

The chain recombines TRBV7-6 with TRBJ2-3, with 8 bases that match TRBD2. This CDR3 has 15 residues. V gave up 4 bases and J gave up 0 bases; unmatched junction bases: 3. Germline V CDR1 and CDR2: SGHVS, FNYEAQ. Here the CDR3 reads CASSYSGASTDTQYF. In DNA, the CDR3 is TGTGCCAGCAGCTATAGCGGGGCTAGCACAGATACGCAGTATTTT.

The chain combines TRBV28 with TRBJ1-2; TRBD1 aligns across 8 bases. The J segment lost 4 bases and the V segment lost 5 bases, leaving 12 bases of the junction unmatched. There are 16 residues in the CDR3. Germline CDR1 and CDR2: MDHEN and SYDVKM. This CDR3 reads CASSARQGRGFYGYTF. For the CDR3, the DNA is TGTGCCAGCAGTGCCAGACAGGGGCGCGGGTTCTATGGCTACACCTTC.

As regards this clone: The sample contains more than one DNA sequence encoding this CDR3. V usage is TRBV29-1 and J usage is TRBJ1-2, with a weak D call TRBD1 (5 bases). With 1 base removed from V and 3 bases from J, the gap between germline ends came to 6 bases. From germline, CDR1 is SQVTM and CDR2 ANQGSEA. The CDR3 has 12 amino acids. CDR3 residues: CSVEVGDYGYTF. The DNA for the CDR3 is TGCAGCGTTGAAGTGGGGGACTATGGCTACACCTTC.

The V call is TRBV5-8, the J call TRBJ2-6; a weak D match, TRBD1 (6 bases). Germline CDR1 is SGHTS and CDR2 is YDEGEE. V was pared by 2 bases and J by 3 bases, with 9 bases between. The CDR3 consists of 15 residues. CDR3 sequence: CASSFTGLGANVLTF. The CDR3 DNA sequence: TGTGCCAGCAGCTTTACAGGGCTTGGGGCCAACGTCCTGACTTTC.

The rearrangement uses TRBV7-2 and TRBJ1-2; TRBD1 matches at 9 bases. The V segment lost 1 base and the J segment 8 bases; nucleotides outside the gene matches: 5. This CDR3 contains 14 residues. Germline V gene data show CDR1 as SGHTA and CDR2 as FQGNSA. Here the CDR3 reads CASSLGRTGEGYTF. The CDR3 DNA reads as TGTGCCAGCAGCTTAGGACGGACAGGGGAAGGCTACACCTTC.

V and J are TRBV7-8 and TRBJ1-3; 8 nucleotides match TRBD1. V lost 5 bases to trimming and J lost 2 bases; unmatched junction nucleotides: 5. CDR1 is SGHVS, CDR2 FQNEAQ, per germline. The CDR3 covers 15 residues. The CDR3 is CASSTTGVAGNTIYF. The CDR3 DNA reads TGTGCCAGCAGCACGACAGGGGTTGCTGGAAACACCATATATTTT.

Notes on this clone: This CDR3 is also generated by other DNA sequences in the sample. V and J are TRBV10-3 and TRBJ2-3, with D possibly being TRBD1 (6 bases). The CDR3 spans 13 residues. CDR1 is ENHRY and CDR2 is SYGVKD in the germline V gene. V was clipped by 3 bases and J by 4 bases, with 8 bases between them. The CDR3 region has the DNA TGTGCCATCAGTGACAGGGGACCAGATACGCAGTATTTT. Translated, it gives CAISDRGPDTQYF.

The chain is built from TRBV7-8 and TRBJ1-2; D possibly corresponds to TRBD1 (6 bases). The ends were cut back, 3 bases at V and 6 bases at J, with 14 bases in the middle. The CDR3 is 14 residues long. CDR1 and CDR2 (germline): SGHVS, FQNEAQ. CDR3 loop: CASSFSHRENGYTF. For the CDR3, the DNA is TGTGCCAGCAGCTTTTCCCACAGGGAGAATGGCTACACCTTC.